Each of the 3 T cell receptor beta chains below was sequenced from the same sample in a study of post-analysis software for immune sequencing data. General study points: In patients, five TRBV segments were more frequent than in controls, with TRBV5-6, TRBV5-1 and TRBV20-1 among them.

These receptors have no identified antigens. Tagging with unique molecular identifiers was a feature of the TCR beta cDNA libraries. TCRdb processed the PCR reads anew with MiXCR; each CDR3 protein has one entry. Here the sample spans a few hundred thousand distinct CDR3 sequences, 36% being singletons. Sequencing input: blood. These receptors all come from a girl aged 5 to 17 with multiple sclerosis.

This clonotype was detected many times. The chain employs TRBV5-1 and TRBJ2-1; 11 bases agree with TRBD1. The V gene end was trimmed by 3 bases and the J gene end by 7 bases; junction bases not matched to a gene: 3. The CDR3 length is 14 residues. CDR1 and CDR2 (germline): SGHRS, YFSETQ. Here the CDR3 reads CASSSGTGGNEQFF. The CDR3 coding sequence is TGCGCCAGCAGCTCAGGGACAGGGGGAAATGAGCAGTTCTTC.

This clonotype has ten or more counts. The J gene is TRBJ1-2, the V gene TRBV5-1; D remains unclear. The CDR3 runs 13 residues. In germline, CDR1 is SGHRS, CDR2 YFSETQ. Deletions cut 0 bases from V and 6 bases from J, with 9 bases between. CDR3 sequence: CASSLESVHGYTF. The CDR3 DNA follows: TGCGCCAGCAGCTTGGAAAGCGTCCATGGCTACACCTTC.

This clonotype was found many times. The chain couples TRBV12-3 or TRBV12-4 to TRBJ2-1; D is perhaps TRBD1 (6 bases). The CDR3 consists of 17 residues. The V end was cut by 0 bases, the J end by 0 bases, with 12 bases between. In DNA, the CDR3 is TGTGCCAGCAGTTTAGCGCTGGACAGCAGCTCCTACAATGAGCAGTTCTTC. It translates to CASSLALDSSSYNEQFF.